This entry concerns a single T cell receptor beta chain. Its antigen is still unknown. The donors, all healthy, were Caucasians living in Russia, aged about 6 to 95. It was with a sample-barcoded 5' primer and a J-beta primer mix that a second PCR of roughly 7 to 12 cycles was run. All samples yielded 3 million or more CDR3-containing paired-end reads. TCRdb reanalysed the 5' RACE reads using MiXCR and keeps one entry per CDR3 protein. This sample has over 950,000 distinct CDR3 sequences, with around two fifths found just once. This entry is derived from a study of blood T cells in healthy people across ages. Notes on the study in general: Changes seen in expanded clonotypes were possibly confounded by donor CMV status left unknown. The percentage of naive T cells correlated strongly with TCR beta diversity.

Germline loops: CDR1 DFQATT, CDR2 SNEGSKA (reference sequence). The CDR3 extends over 15 amino acids. The receptor's source is a man between 18 and 29 years old in good health. The chain combines TRBV20-1 with TRBJ2-1, with 10 bases fitting TRBD2. The sequenced sample was blood. For the CDR3, the DNA is TGCGGCAACCTCAAGCGGGGGGGAAACTACAATGAGCAGTTCTTC. This encodes CGNLKRGGNYNEQFF.